This is a list of T cell receptor beta chains from one sample in a study of blood T cell repertoires in COVID-19. Sequenced by immunoSEQ multiplex PCR; TCRdb stores in-frame clones only, minus some. The sample holds roughly 200,000 clones, 82% seen once. The sequencing input was PBMCs or T cells enriched from blood (not recorded which). The origin of the receptors is a woman aged 60 to 75 with acute COVID-19. The CDR3 runs from the conserved cysteine through the conserved F or W. Fields, in order: CDR3 length, V gene, D gene, clone size, J gene, CDR3 protein, CDR3 DNA. A D gene is named only where the DNA matches it firmly. The listing skips clone size in some rows; elsewhere it reads once, few, many or a size class.

16	TRBV14	TRBD1	NA	TRBJ1-1	CASSLLRDRGHTEAFF	TGTGCCAGCAGCCTACTCCGGGACAGGGGGCACACTGAAGCTTTCTTT
16	TRBV9	NA	NA	TRBJ1-3	CASSFSRVSSGNTIYF	TGTGCCAGCAGCTTCTCCAGGGTGAGCTCTGGAAACACCATATATTTT
13	TRBV10-3	NA	NA	TRBJ1-1	CAIKEGMNTEAFF	TGTGCCATCAAGGAGGGGATGAACACTGAAGCTTTCTTT
14	TRBV2	TRBD2	NA	TRBJ2-2	CVSWEGSNTGELFF	TGTGTTTCGTGGGAGGGATCGAACACCGGGGAGCTGTTTTTT
15	TRBV19	TRBD1	NA	TRBJ2-1	CASSNPGQGGNEQFF	TGTGCCAGTAGCAATCCGGGACAGGGGGGGAATGAGCAGTTCTTC
14	TRBV7-9	TRBD2	NA	TRBJ2-5	CASSLRGGLETQYF	TGTGCCAGCAGCTTGCGGGGGGGTTTGGAGACCCAGTACTTC
12	TRBV7-2	NA	NA	TRBJ1-2	CASRLTNYGYTF	TGTGCCAGCAGACTCACCAACTATGGCTACACCTTC
17	TRBV4-1	TRBD2	NA	TRBJ2-1	CASSYDSTSVSYNEQFF	TGCGCCAGCAGCTATGACTCGACTAGCGTGTCTTACAATGAGCAGTTCTTC
14	TRBV30	TRBD2	NA	TRBJ2-2	CAWSVGGWTGELFF	TGTGCCTGGAGTGTCGGGGGGTGGACCGGGGAGCTGTTTTTT
13	TRBV3-1/TRBV3-2	NA	NA	TRBJ1-6	CASSQRSNSPLHF	TGTGCCAGCAGCCAACGCAGTAATTCACCCCTCCACTTT
18	TRBV4-2	TRBD2	NA	TRBJ2-1	CASSQLMIGIAGLGEQFF	TGTGCCAGCAGCCAACTTATGATCGGGATAGCGGGATTGGGTGAGCAGTTCTTC
13	TRBV10-3	NA	NA	TRBJ1-1	CAISGDTNTEAFF	TGTGCCATCAGTGGAGACACGAACACTGAAGCTTTCTTT
14	TRBV3-1/TRBV3-2	NA	NA	TRBJ1-6	CASSHTDRNSPLHF	TGTGCCAGCAGCCACACCGACAGGAATTCACCCCTCCACTTT
15	TRBV10-3	TRBD2	NA	TRBJ2-1	CAISGLAGGYNEQFF	TGTGCCATCAGCGGACTAGCGGGGGGGTACAATGAGCAGTTCTTC
12	TRBV27	NA	NA	TRBJ1-2	CASSPNNYGYTF	TGTGCCAGCAGTCCTAATAACTATGGCTACACCTTC
16	TRBV6-5	TRBD1	NA	TRBJ2-7	CASSYSPGGAGLEQYF	TGTGCCAGCAGTTACTCCCCAGGGGGCGCCGGGCTCGAGCAGTACTTC
13	TRBV18	TRBD1	NA	TRBJ1-1	CASQTGEDTEAFF	TGTGCCAGCCAAACAGGGGAGGACACTGAAGCTTTCTTT
16	TRBV10-3	TRBD1	NA	TRBJ2-4	CAISESRTGHRNIQYF	TGTGCCATCAGTGAGTCCAGGACAGGACACAGAAACATTCAGTACTTC
16	TRBV9	TRBD2	NA	TRBJ2-2	CASSVGVAGGTGELFF	TGTGCCAGCAGCGTAGGGGTAGCGGGAGGCACCGGGGAGCTGTTTTTT
13	TRBV12-3/TRBV12-4	NA	NA	TRBJ1-2	CASKLSNQDYYTF	TGTGCCAGCAAACTGTCCAACCAGGATTACTACACCTTC
14	TRBV7-2	TRBD1	NA	TRBJ2-1	CASSTGQGGNEQFF	TGTGCCAGCAGCACGGGACAGGGGGGCAATGAGCAGTTCTTC
16	TRBV10-2	TRBD1	few	TRBJ2-2	CASSVGQGANTGELFF	TGCGCCAGCAGTGTGGGACAGGGGGCGAACACCGGGGAGCTGTTTTTT
14	TRBV19	TRBD1	NA	TRBJ2-5	CASSKDRGRETQYF	TGTGCCAGTAGTAAGGACAGGGGGCGAGAGACCCAGTACTTC
17	TRBV11-3	NA	NA	TRBJ1-5	CASSHDRVRKESQPQHF	TGTGCCAGCAGTCACGACCGGGTGCGAAAAGAAAGTCAGCCCCAGCATTTT
11	TRBV5-1	NA	NA	TRBJ2-5	CASSGEETQYF	TGCGCCAGCAGCGGGGAGGAGACCCAGTACTTC
16	TRBV30	NA	NA	TRBJ2-1	CAWSGLPGTPYNEQFF	TGTGCCTGGAGTGGCCTCCCTGGGACACCCTACAATGAGCAGTTCTTC
15	TRBV28	TRBD1	NA	TRBJ1-1	CASSFYGGTVTEAFF	TGTGCCAGCAGTTTTTACGGTGGGACAGTCACTGAAGCTTTCTTT
15	TRBV2	TRBD2	NA	TRBJ2-1	CASSPGGLAYNEQFF	TGTGCCAGCAGTCCGGGGGGGCTTGCGTACAATGAGCAGTTCTTC
14	TRBV3-1/TRBV3-2	NA	once	TRBJ2-2	CASSQDQVTGELFF	TGTGCCAGCAGCCAAGACCAGGTCACCGGGGAGCTGTTTTTT
13	TRBV19	NA	NA	TRBJ2-1	CASSGYSYNEQFF	TGTGCCAGTAGCGGTTACTCCTACAATGAGCAGTTCTTC
14	TRBV19	NA	NA	TRBJ1-1	CASSLTDISTEAFF	TGTGCCAGTAGCCTAACGGACATATCCACTGAAGCTTTCTTT
17	TRBV9	TRBD1	NA	TRBJ1-2	CASSPAKRAQGHYGYTF	TGTGCCAGCAGCCCGGCCAAAAGGGCACAGGGGCACTATGGCTACACCTTC